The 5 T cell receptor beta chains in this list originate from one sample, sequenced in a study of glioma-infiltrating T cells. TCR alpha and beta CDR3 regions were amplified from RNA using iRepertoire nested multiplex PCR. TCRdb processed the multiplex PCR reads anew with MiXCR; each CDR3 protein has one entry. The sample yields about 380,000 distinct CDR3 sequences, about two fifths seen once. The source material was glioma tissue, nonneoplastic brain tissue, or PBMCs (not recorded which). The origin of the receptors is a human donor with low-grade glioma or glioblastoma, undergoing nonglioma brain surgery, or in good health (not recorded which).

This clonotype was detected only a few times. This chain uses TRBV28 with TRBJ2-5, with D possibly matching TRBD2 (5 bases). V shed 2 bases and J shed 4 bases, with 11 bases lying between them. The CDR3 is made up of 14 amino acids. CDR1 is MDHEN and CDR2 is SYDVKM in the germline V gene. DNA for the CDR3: TGTGCCAGCAGTTTAGGAGGACCCGCAGAGACCCAGTACTTC. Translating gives CASSLGGPAETQYF.

The CDR3 reads CASSVGLAGVGEQYF. The CDR3 nucleotides read TGTGCCAGCAGCGTTGGACTAGCGGGAGTCGGCGAGCAGTACTTC. V is TRBV9 and J is TRBJ2-7; TRBD2 matches at 13 bases. CDR3 length equals 15 residues. CDR1 SGDLS and CDR2 YYNGEE come from the germline V gene. The junction had 5 bases not matched to a gene; V was cut back by 2 bases and J by 6 bases.

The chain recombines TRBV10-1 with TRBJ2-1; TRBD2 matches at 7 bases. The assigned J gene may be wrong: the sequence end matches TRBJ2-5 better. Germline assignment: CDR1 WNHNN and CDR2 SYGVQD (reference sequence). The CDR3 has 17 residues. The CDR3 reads CASNTRGTKPFQETQYF. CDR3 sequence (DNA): TGCGCCAGCAACACCCGGGGGACTAAGCCCTTCCAAGAGACCCAGTACTTC.

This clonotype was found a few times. CDR3 amino acids: CASSLGGWGSYNEQFF. In DNA, the CDR3 is TGTGCCAGCAGCTTAGGGGGCTGGGGCTCCTACAATGAGCAGTTCTTC. The rearrangement links TRBV7-2 to TRBJ2-1; tentatively, D is TRBD1 (5 bases). Germline CDR1 SGHTA, CDR2 FQGNSA. V was trimmed by 1 base and J by 0 bases, leaving 10 bases between them. There are 16 residues in the CDR3. Using reference TRBV7-2 and TRBJ2-1 for the parts outside the CDR3, the full variable domain is GAGVSQSPSNKVTEKGKDVELRCDPISGHTALYWYRQSLGQGLEFLIYFQGNSAPDKSGLPSDRFSAERTGGSVSTLTIQRTQQEDSAVYLCASSLGGWGSYNEQFFGPGTRLTVL.

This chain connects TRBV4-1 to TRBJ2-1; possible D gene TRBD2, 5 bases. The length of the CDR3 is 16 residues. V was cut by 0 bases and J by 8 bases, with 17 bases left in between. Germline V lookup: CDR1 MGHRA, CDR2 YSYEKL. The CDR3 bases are TGCGCCAGCAGCCAAGAACCCCGGGGAGCGTACGATGAGCAGTTCTTC. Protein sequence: CASSQEPRGAYDEQFF.